The sequence of this T cell receptor beta chain was determined in a study of T cells in Graves' hyperthyroidism and ophthalmopathy. The study based diagnoses on clinical symptoms, serum thyroxine and TRAb, thyroid ultrasound and orbital computed tomography. It was RNA transcripts that yielded the amplified TCR beta CDR3 regions. HTBI primers were employed in a first-round RT-PCR of the TCR CDR3. In TCRdb, the multiplex PCR reads were re-called with MiXCR into one record per CDR3 protein. The table has about 290,000 distinct CDR3 sequences, more than 15% seen once. Sequencing used blood. This clonotype originated in a woman aged 55-75 years with Graves' ophthalmopathy.

The CDR3 sequence: CASSLNTGTGHNEQFF. CDR3 sequence (DNA): TGTGCCAGCAGCTTGAATACGGGGACAGGGCACAATGAGCAGTTCTTC. The chain carries TRBV5-6 and TRBJ2-1, with 9 bases lining up with TRBD1. Per germline, CDR1 SGHDT and CDR2 YYEEEE. With V trimmed by 1 base and J by 5 bases, 7 bases remained unmatched. This CDR3 is built from 16 residues.